This entry is about one T cell receptor beta chain. Some clones are missing from TCRdb's copy, which holds only in-frame ones; the method was immunoSEQ multiplex PCR. The sample contains tens of thousands of clones, more than 70% of which appear only once. This sample is part of a study of T cell responses to AZD1222 COVID-19 vaccine. CDR3 length: 11 amino acids. Trimming removed 9 bases from V and 6 bases from J; junction bases left unmatched: 2. CDR1 is LNHDA and CDR2 is SQIVND in the germline V gene (reference sequence). This receptor was identified in an adult who received the MenACWY meningococcal vaccine as a control. The material sequenced was peripheral blood, taken 28 days after the second dose of the MenACWY control vaccine. The chain employs TRBV19 and TRBJ1-5, with 7 bases fitting TRBD1. CDR3 sequence reads: CASAGGQPQHF. The CDR3 nucleotides are TGTGCCAGCGCAGGGGGTCAGCCCCAGCATTTT.